Each of the 7 T cell receptor beta chains below was sequenced from the same sample in a study of T cells after yellow fever vaccination. TCRdb processed the 5' RACE reads anew with MiXCR; each CDR3 protein has one entry. Counted here are 550,000 to 750,000 distinct CDR3 sequences, approximately 12% occurring once; the ten biggest clones make up about 14%. Sequencing was performed on PBMCs, taken on the day of the yellow fever booster vaccination. These receptors were collected from a man younger than 45 who received the YFV17D yellow fever vaccine.

This clonotype has only a few counts. The V and J genes are TRBV20-1 and TRBJ1-1; no definite D call. The CDR3 runs 14 residues. The V gene's germline CDR1 is DFQATT and CDR2 SNEGSKA (reference sequence). Trimming took 1 base from V and 5 from J, leaving 14 bases between them. CDR3 sequence reads: CSARVRPALTEAFF. As DNA, the CDR3 is TGCAGTGCTAGAGTAAGACCGGCATTGACTGAAGCTTTCTTT.

This clonotype was picked up a small number of times. The chain carries TRBV29-1 and TRBJ2-3; 7 nucleotides line up with TRBD2. With 4 bases clipped from V and 1 base from J, the junction kept 2 bases outside the gene matches. Germline lookup yields CDR1 SQVTM and CDR2 ANQGSEA. This CDR3 is 13 amino acids long. The CDR3 region is CSVVLAGTDTQYF. CDR3 nucleotide sequence: TGCAGCGTTGTTCTAGCGGGCACAGATACGCAGTATTTT.

The V and J genes are TRBV12-3 or TRBV12-4 and TRBJ2-7; weak D call: TRBD2 (6 bases). The V gene lost 3 bases and the J gene lost 7 bases, with 16 bases spanning the gap. This CDR3 is built from 14 residues. Here the CDR3 DNA reads TGTGCCAGCAGTTTTGCGGGGCAAGGGAGGGAGCAGTACTTC. Residues: CASSFAGQGREQYF.

V and J are TRBV5-4 and TRBJ2-1; D might be TRBD2 (5 bases). CDR1 is SGHNT and CDR2 is YYREEE in the germline V gene (reference sequence). CDR3 length equals 14 residues. Trimming pared 7 bases from V and 5 bases from J, leaving 16 bases between. Here the CDR3 reads CASSWYGINNEQFF. As DNA, the CDR3 is TGTGCCAGCTCCTGGTACGGGATAAACAATGAGCAGTTCTTC.

This chain joins TRBV27 and TRBJ2-4, with 8 bases fitting TRBD2. CDR1 is MNHEY and CDR2 is SMNVEV in the germline V gene (reference sequence). The CDR3 runs 19 residues. J lost 0 bases, V lost 5 bases, and 15 bases had no gene match. CDR3 protein: CASSPRPGTSYLAKNIQYF. CDR3 bases: TGTGCCAGCAGTCCGCGTCCCGGGACTAGTTACCTAGCCAAAAACATTCAGTACTTC.

About this clonotype itself: One end of the junction fails to match germline, which may point to a read error. The chain has TRBV6-5 and TRBJ2-3; D is uncertain. The CDR3 runs 15 residues. Germline CDR1 is MNHEY and CDR2 is SVGAGI. This chain's CDR3 is CASSLSTMGTDTHYF. DNA of the CDR3: TGTGCCAGCAGTTTGTCCACGATGGGCACAGATACGCATTATTTT.

The V call is TRBV10-3, the J call TRBJ1-4, with D perhaps matching TRBD1 (5 bases). There are 13 residues in the CDR3. Germline loops: CDR1 ENHRY, CDR2 SYGVKD. V was trimmed by 10 bases and J by 8 bases, leaving 17 bases between them. DNA for the CDR3: TGTGCCACCCAAACTCAGGGTTTGGAAAAACTGTTTTTT. Its translation: CATQTQGLEKLFF.